This T cell receptor (beta chain) was sequenced in a study of graft-versus-host responses after intestinal transplantation. Study overall: Every one of the recipients received anti-thymocyte globulin induction and afterwards took tacrolimus and steroids for about 3 years.

As to this clone: Its antigen remains unknown. Distinct nucleotide sequences in the sample also encode this CDR3.

Assay: immunoSEQ multiplex PCR; the TCRdb copy retains only in-frame clones and omits some. The top ten clones hold 1.5% to 2% of a sample with 62,000 or so clones, more than 85% of them seen once. General study points: Detection of GvH clones occurred in recipient marrow, and some had their first appearance in ileum or blood.

This CDR3 is 14 amino acids long. CDR1 and CDR2 from the germline V gene are SGDLS and YYNGEE. Trimming at V came to 0 bases and at J to 3 bases, leaving 0 bases not matched to a gene. Sequenced material: unstimulated CD8+ T cells sorted from spleen or lymph node cells, taken before transplant. This TCR came from a human donor who was the organ donor for an intestinal transplant. The gene calls are TRBV9 and TRBJ2-3; 8 nucleotides agree with TRBD1. CDR3 region: CASSVGQGTDTQYF. The CDR3 DNA sequence: TGTGCCAGCAGCGTAGGACAGGGGACAGATACGCAGTATTTT.